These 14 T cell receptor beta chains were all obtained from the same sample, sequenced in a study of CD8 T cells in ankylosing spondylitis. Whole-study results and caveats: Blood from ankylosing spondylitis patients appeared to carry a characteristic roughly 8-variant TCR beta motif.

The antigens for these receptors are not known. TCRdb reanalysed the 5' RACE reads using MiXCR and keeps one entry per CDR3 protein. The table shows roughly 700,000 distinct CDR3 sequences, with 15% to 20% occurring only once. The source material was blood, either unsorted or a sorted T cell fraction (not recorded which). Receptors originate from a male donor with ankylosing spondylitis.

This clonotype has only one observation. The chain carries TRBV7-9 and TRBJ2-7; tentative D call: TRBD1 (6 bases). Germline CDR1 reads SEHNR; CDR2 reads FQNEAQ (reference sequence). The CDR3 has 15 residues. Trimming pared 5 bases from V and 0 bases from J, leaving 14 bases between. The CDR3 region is CASSHRDTPSYEQYF. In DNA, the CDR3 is TGTGCCAGCAGCCACCGGGACACCCCCTCCTACGAGCAGTACTTC.

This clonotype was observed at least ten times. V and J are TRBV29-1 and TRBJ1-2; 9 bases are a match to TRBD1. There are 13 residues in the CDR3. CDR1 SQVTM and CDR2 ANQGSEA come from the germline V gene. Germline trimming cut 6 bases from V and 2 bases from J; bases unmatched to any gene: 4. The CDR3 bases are TGCAGCGTGTCTGGACAGGGGAACTATGGCTACACCTTC. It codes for CSVSGQGNYGYTF. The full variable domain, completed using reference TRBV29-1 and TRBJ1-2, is SAVISQKPSRDICQRGTSLTIQCQVDSQVTMMFWYRQQPGQSLTLIATANQGSEATYESGFVIDKFPISRPNLTFSTLTVSNMSPEDSSIYLCSVSGQGNYGYTFGSGTRLTVV.

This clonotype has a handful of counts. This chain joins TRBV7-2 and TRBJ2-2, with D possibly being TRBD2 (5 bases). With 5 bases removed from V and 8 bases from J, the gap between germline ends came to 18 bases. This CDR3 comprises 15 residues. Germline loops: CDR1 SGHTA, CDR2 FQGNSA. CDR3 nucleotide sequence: TGTGCCAGCAGCCTCTCCGGGAACTCCCCAGGGGAGCTGTTTTTT. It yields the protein CASSLSGNSPGELFF.

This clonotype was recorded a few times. CDR3 sequence (DNA): TGTGCCACCAGTGACCTCCTAGCGGGGGTAGATACGCAGTATTTT. Its protein is CATSDLLAGVDTQYF. The rearrangement joins TRBV24-1 to TRBJ2-3; 10 bases align to TRBD2. Germline CDR1 KGHDR, CDR2 SFDVKD. The CDR3 consists of 15 residues. The trim removed 4 bases at V and 5 bases at J, leaving 5 bases unmatched.

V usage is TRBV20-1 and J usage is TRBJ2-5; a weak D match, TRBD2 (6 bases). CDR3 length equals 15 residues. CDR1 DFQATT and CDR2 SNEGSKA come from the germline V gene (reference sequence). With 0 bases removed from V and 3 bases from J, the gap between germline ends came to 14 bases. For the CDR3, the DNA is TGCAGTGCTAGAGATTATGGGGGGATTAAAGAGACCCAGTACTTC. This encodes CSARDYGGIKETQYF.

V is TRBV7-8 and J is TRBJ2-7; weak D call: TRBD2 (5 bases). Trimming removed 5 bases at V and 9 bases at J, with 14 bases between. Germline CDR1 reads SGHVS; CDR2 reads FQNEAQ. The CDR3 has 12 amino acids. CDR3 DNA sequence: TGTGCCAGCAGCCCGGGGAATTGGGGGCAGTACTTC. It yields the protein CASSPGNWGQYF.

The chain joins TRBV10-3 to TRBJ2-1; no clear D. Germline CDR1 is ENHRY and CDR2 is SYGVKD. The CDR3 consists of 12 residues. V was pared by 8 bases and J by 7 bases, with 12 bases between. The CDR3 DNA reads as TGTGCCATCGGGCCGTTCGGTAATGAGCAGTTCTTC. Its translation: CAIGPFGNEQFF.

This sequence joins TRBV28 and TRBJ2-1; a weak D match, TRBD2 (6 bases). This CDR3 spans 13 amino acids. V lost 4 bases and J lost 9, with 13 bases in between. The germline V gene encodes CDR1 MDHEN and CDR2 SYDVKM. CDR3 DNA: TGTGCCAGCAGTTCCCCAGGCGGGGCTGAGCAGTTCTTC. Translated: CASSSPGGAEQFF.

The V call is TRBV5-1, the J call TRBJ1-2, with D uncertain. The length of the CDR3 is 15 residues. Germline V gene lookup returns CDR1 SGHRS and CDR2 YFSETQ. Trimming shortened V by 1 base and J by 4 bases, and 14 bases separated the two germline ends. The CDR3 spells CASSLFVGSPYGYTF. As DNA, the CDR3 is TGCGCCAGCAGCTTGTTCGTAGGCAGCCCCTATGGCTACACCTTC.

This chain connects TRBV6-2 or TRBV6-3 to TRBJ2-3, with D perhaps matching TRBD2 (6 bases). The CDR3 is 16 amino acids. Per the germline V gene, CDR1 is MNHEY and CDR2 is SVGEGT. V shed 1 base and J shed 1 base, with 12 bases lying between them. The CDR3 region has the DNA TGTGCCAGCAGTTACTGGGCAGCGGGCCGCACAGATACGCAGTATTTT. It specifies CASSYWAAGRTDTQYF.

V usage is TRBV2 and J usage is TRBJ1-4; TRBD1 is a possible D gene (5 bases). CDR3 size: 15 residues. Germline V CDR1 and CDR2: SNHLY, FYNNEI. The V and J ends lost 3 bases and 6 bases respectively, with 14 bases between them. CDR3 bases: TGTGCCAGCAGTGATCCCCAGGGCCTGGATGAAAAACTGTTTTTT. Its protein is CASSDPQGLDEKLFF.

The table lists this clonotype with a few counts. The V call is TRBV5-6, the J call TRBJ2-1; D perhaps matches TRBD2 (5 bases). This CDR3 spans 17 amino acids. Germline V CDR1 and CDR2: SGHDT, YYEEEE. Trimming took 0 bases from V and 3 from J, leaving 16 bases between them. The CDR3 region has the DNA TGTGCCAGCAGCTTGGCCCTTTGGAGGTCAAACTACAATGAGCAGTTCTTC. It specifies CASSLALWRSNYNEQFF.

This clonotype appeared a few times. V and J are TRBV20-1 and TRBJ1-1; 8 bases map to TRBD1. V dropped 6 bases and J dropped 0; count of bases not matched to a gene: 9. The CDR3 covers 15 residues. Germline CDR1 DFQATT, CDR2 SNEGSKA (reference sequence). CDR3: CSATDRAYMNTEAFF. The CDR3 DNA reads TGCAGTGCCACGGACAGGGCCTACATGAACACTGAAGCTTTCTTT.

The CDR3 DNA reads as TGTGCCAGCAGGACAGGCAACACGAACACCGGGGAGCTGTTTTTT. Protein product: CASRTGNTNTGELFF. The genes are TRBV6-1 and TRBJ2-2, with a possible D match to TRBD1 (6 bases). This CDR3 spans 15 amino acids. V shed 6 bases and J shed 0 bases, with 11 bases lying between them. CDR1 is MNHNS, CDR2 SASEGT, per germline.